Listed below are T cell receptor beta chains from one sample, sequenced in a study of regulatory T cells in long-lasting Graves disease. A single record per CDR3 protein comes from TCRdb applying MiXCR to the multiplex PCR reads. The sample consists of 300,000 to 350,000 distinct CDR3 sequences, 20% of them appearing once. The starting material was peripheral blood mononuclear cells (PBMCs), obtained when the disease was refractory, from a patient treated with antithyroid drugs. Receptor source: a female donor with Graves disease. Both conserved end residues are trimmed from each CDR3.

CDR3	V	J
ASSLGGVLNEKLF	TRBV5-1	TRBJ1-4
ASSSNSPPHDGYT	TRBV11-1	TRBJ1-2
AAGVETQY	TRBV10-3	TRBJ2-5
ASSEYSGGSYTQY	TRBV28	TRBJ2-3
ASSPGTWGEKLF	TRBV4-2	TRBJ1-4
SARDNQGATGELF	TRBV20-1	TRBJ2-2
ASSFGLAGTEQF	TRBV12-3/TRBV12-4	TRBJ2-1
ASSQAPRTGVFEQY	TRBV7-9	TRBJ2-7
ASSLLASGELF	TRBV12-3/TRBV12-4	TRBJ2-2
ASSLVVGNTGELF	TRBV5-1	TRBJ2-2
ASSPGPDPRYGYT	TRBV18	TRBJ1-2
SARDRTGWDNSPLH	TRBV20-1	TRBJ1-6
ASSPGRDRNTIY	TRBV7-8	TRBJ1-3
ASSTGTGGSNQPQH	TRBV11-3	TRBJ1-5
SARVGGDSYEQY	TRBV20-1	TRBJ2-7
ASRQFSGTVNTEAF	TRBV2	TRBJ1-1
ASSLTRGYGYT	TRBV27	TRBJ1-2
ASSVGGGTTEAF	TRBV9	TRBJ1-1
ASSLGVLETQY	TRBV5-1	TRBJ2-5
ASSLGQYMNTEAF	TRBV27	TRBJ1-1
ASRGDRASYEQY	TRBV5-1	TRBJ2-7
ASSSGQGHTEAF	TRBV9	TRBJ1-1
ASSQDKTGRNSPLH	TRBV3-1	TRBJ1-6
ASSQGGGGWNTGELF	TRBV14	TRBJ2-2
ASSLGQGPNYGYT	TRBV5-1	TRBJ1-2
ASSIDKSELAGPNTGELF	TRBV19	TRBJ2-2
ASSYSGGSSYEQY	TRBV6-5	TRBJ2-7
SANAGTGPYNEQF	TRBV20-1	TRBJ2-1
ASSLRGDYTYEQY	TRBV3-1	TRBJ2-7
ASSFGRAAGNTIY	TRBV19	TRBJ1-3
ASSDILGDEKLF	TRBV2	TRBJ1-4
ASRPSFGRGTNEKLF	TRBV6-1	TRBJ1-4
VISQGGETQY	TRBV10-3	TRBJ2-5
ASSNRRDAAKNIQY	TRBV11-3	TRBJ2-4
ASSLGHMNTEAF	TRBV5-5	TRBJ1-1
ASRVGGRSEQY	TRBV6-1	TRBJ2-7
ASSRGTGYTGELF	TRBV14	TRBJ2-2
SARDWGVRAETQY	TRBV20-1	TRBJ2-5
ASRDSGRMAYEQY	TRBV25-1	TRBJ2-7
ASSQDTRNTEAF	TRBV14	TRBJ1-1
ATSSSLGGAEETQY	TRBV15	TRBJ2-5
AWSAGGHTYEQY	TRBV30	TRBJ2-7
SGLAGTSYEQY	TRBV20-1	TRBJ2-7
ATSRDRAGGGSPLH	TRBV15	TRBJ1-6
ASSGPGVRAQETQY	TRBV5-4	TRBJ2-5
ASSPQSFGTEAF	TRBV18	TRBJ1-1
AWDGRINTEAF	TRBV30	TRBJ1-1
ASSFQGPGGYT	TRBV28	TRBJ1-2
ASSPIRTGKRAKNIQY	TRBV11-2	TRBJ2-4
ASSVSSGAEAVGYT	TRBV5-5	TRBJ1-2
SARDWQENQPQH	TRBV20-1	TRBJ1-5
ASSLGVGAPQD	TRBV12-3/TRBV12-4	TRBJ2-7
ASSRRGWGETQY	TRBV3-1	TRBJ2-5
SAKETTGGNQPQH	TRBV20-1	TRBJ1-5
SAPRTGRTEAF	TRBV20-1	TRBJ1-1
ASSPEGGYTQY	TRBV2	TRBJ2-3
ASSLTTGGRTEAF	TRBV18	TRBJ1-1